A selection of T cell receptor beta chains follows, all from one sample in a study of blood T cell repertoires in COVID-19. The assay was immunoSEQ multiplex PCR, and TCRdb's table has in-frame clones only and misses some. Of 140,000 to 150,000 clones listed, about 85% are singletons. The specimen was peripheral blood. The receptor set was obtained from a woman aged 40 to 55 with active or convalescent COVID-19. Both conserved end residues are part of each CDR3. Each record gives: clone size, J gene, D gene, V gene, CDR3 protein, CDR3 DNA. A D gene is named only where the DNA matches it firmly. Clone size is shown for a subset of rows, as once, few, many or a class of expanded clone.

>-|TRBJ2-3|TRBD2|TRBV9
CASSGLGGNTQYF
TGTGCCAGCAGCGGGTTGGGGGGGAATACGCAGTATTTT
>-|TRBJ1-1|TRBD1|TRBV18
CASSPRTGLNTEAFF
TGTGCCAGCTCACCCCGGACAGGGCTGAACACTGAAGCTTTCTTT
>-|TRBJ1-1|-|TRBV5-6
CASSLNWAGSSTEAFF
TGTGCCAGCAGCTTGAATTGGGCCGGTAGTAGCACTGAAGCTTTCTTT
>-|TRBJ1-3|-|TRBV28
CASSSPSGTQRDTIYF
TGTGCCAGCAGTTCCCCAAGCGGGACCCAACGGGACACCATATATTTT
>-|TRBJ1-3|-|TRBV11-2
CASSLDGPSGNTIYF
TGTGCCAGCAGCTTAGATGGCCCTTCTGGAAACACCATATATTTT
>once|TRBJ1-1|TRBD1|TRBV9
CASSPRSGTAISVTEAFF
TGTGCCAGCAGCCCCCGATCGGGGACAGCTATCTCGGTAACTGAAGCTTTCTTT
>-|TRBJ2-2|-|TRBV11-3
CASSLVLWTEYTGELFF
TGTGCCAGCAGCTTAGTTCTTTGGACAGAGTACACCGGGGAGCTGTTTTTT
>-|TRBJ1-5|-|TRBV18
CASSPPGGSNQPQHF
TGTGCCAGCTCACCACCGGGGGGGAGCAATCAGCCCCAGCATTTT
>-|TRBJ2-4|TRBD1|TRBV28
CATRTGGENIQYF
TGTGCCACCAGGACAGGGGGTGAAAACATTCAGTACTTC
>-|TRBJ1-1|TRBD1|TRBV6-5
CASSSPGTGMGTEAFF
TGTGCCAGCAGTTCCCCGGGGACAGGGATGGGCACTGAAGCTTTCTTT
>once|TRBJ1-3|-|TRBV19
CASSADGLSGNTIYF
TGTGCCAGTAGTGCGGACGGACTCTCTGGAAACACCATATATTTT
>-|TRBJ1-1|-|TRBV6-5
CASSYPGVTEAFF
TGTGCCAGCAGTTACCCGGGGGTCACTGAAGCTTTCTTT
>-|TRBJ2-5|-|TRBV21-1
CASSTPRPGTSQETQYF
TGTGCCAGCAGCACCCCCAGGCCGGGGACAAGCCAAGAGACCCAGTACTTC
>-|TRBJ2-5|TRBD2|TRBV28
CASSLSGGGQETQYF
TGTGCCAGCAGTTTAAGTGGGGGGGGCCAAGAGACCCAGTACTTC
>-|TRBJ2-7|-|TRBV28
CASSLSWGGPYEQYF
TGTGCCAGCAGCTTATCTTGGGGCGGACCCTACGAGCAGTACTTC
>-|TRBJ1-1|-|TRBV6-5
CASSYSGSEAFF
TGTGCCAGCAGTTACTCGGGCAGCGAAGCTTTCTTT
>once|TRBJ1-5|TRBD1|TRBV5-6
CASSLFGATGGTQPQHF
TGTGCCAGCAGCTTGTTTGGCGCGACAGGGGGCACACAGCCCCAGCATTTT
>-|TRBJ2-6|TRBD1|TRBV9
CASSERTGHGANVLTF
TGTGCCAGCAGCGAACGGACAGGGCACGGGGCCAACGTCCTGACTTTC
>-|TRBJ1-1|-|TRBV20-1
CSASPPRNTEAFF
TGCAGTGCTAGTCCTCCCCGGAACACTGAAGCTTTCTTT
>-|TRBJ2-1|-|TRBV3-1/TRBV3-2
CASSQGRGSYNEQFF
TGTGCCAGCAGCCAAGGTCGGGGCTCCTACAATGAGCAGTTCTTC
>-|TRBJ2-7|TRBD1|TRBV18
CASSRTGEYEQYF
TGTGCCAGCTCCCGGACAGGCGAGTACGAGCAGTACTTC
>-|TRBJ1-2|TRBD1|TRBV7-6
CASSLGPGTGLGYTF
TGTGCCAGCAGCTTAGGCCCCGGGACAGGGCTTGGCTACACCTTC
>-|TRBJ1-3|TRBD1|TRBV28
CASLPGQGFGNTIYF
TGTGCCAGCTTGCCGGGACAGGGGTTTGGAAACACCATATATTTT
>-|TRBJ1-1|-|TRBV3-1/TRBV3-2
CASSQAGGAGSTEAFF
TGTGCCAGCAGCCAAGCCGGGGGGGCTGGAAGCACTGAAGCTTTCTTT
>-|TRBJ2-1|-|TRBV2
CASRLPGLPSREQFF
TGTGCCAGCAGACTCCCGGGACTCCCTTCCCGAGAGCAGTTCTTC
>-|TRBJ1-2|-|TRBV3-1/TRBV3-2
CASSQGLNYGYTF
TGTGCCAGCAGCCAGGGACTAAACTATGGCTACACCTTC
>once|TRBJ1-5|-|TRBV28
CASSTFQNQPQHF
TGTGCCAGCAGCACATTCCAAAATCAGCCCCAGCATTTT
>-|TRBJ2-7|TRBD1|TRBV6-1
CASSETPQGVQYF
TGTGCCAGCAGTGAAACCCCACAGGGGGTGCAGTACTTC
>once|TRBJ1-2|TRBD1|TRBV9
CASSARGPTYGYTF
TGTGCCAGCAGCGCCAGGGGGCCGACCTATGGCTACACCTTC
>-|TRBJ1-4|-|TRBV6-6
CASNQRNEKLFF
TGTGCCAGCAACCAGAGGAATGAAAAACTGTTTTTT
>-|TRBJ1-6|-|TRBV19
CASSITGSLRSPLHF
TGTGCCAGTAGTATTACAGGGTCCCTGCGTTCACCCCTCCACTTT
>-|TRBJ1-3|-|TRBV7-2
CASSLDGGPLSGNTIYF
TGTGCCAGCAGCTTAGATGGCGGGCCACTCTCTGGAAACACCATATATTTT
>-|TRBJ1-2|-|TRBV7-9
CASSLVGGPSLGYTF
TGTGCCAGCAGCTTAGTGGGGGGGCCCTCACTTGGCTACACCTTC
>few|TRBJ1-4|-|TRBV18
CASSSGTNEKLFF
TGTGCCAGCTCGTCGGGAACTAATGAAAAACTGTTTTTT
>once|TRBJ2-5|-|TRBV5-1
CASSSPKGPGDQYF
TGCGCCAGCAGCTCCCCAAAGGGGCCAGGGGACCAGTACTTC
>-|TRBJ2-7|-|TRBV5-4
CASSLPVAYEQYF
TGTGCCAGCAGCTTGCCTGTAGCCTACGAGCAGTACTTC
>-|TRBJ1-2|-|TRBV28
CASSDTVGNYGYTF
TGTGCCAGCAGTGACACCGTCGGTAACTATGGCTACACCTTC